This T cell receptor (beta chain) was captured in a study of sequential checkpoint blockade in melanoma. In the study overall: TCRbeta immunosequencing was performed on DNA from roughly 90 pretreatment melanoma tumor samples. Matched biopsies came pretreatment and at week 13 for some 22 patients. Regarding the study as a whole: Response in arm A was associated with pretreatment TIL clonality.

Method: immunoSEQ multiplex PCR; TCRdb's copy keeps in-frame clones and lacks some. The sample includes thousands of clones, roughly 24% seen only once; the top ten take 22%. CDR1 SGHNT and CDR2 YENEEA come from the germline V gene. This CDR3 is 15 amino acids long. V was pared by 4 bases and J by 8 bases, with 6 bases of the junction left unmatched. Treatment noted: randomized to nivolumab then ipilimumab (arm A) or the reverse (arm B). This clone has ten or more counts. Its target is unknown. V and J are TRBV11-3 and TRBJ1-6, with 9 positions matching TRBD1. The sequence derives from a human donor with melanoma. The material was tumor tissue (inferred from file names), obtained from a patient given nivolumab and ipilimumab in sequence. The CDR3 reads CASSWAGQGDSPLHF. Here the CDR3 DNA reads TGTGCCAGCAGCTGGGCGGGACAGGGCGATTCACCCCTCCACTTT.